This passage covers 10 T cell receptor beta chains from one sample sequenced in a study of cytomegalovirus exposure and HLA in healthy donors (dated by TCRdb to the late 2010s). Receptor amplification or capture employed the immunoSEQ multiplex PCR assay. For the multiplex PCR, a mixture combining 60 forward primers for TCR Vbeta segments and 13 reverse primers for TCR Jbeta segments was used. TCRdb re-hosts the immuneACCESS table, in-frame sequences only. Its copies lack some clones; in the studies checked, an unresolved V gene accounts for under half of them, and the cause for the rest is not known. Recorded for this sample are fewer than 250,000 clones; about 83% of them occurred a single time. The ten largest clones take up 15% of the sample. The sequencing sample was made of PBMCs. These receptors were taken from a middle-aged man in good health and CMV-seronegative.

In its sample, this clone was seen a few times. This sequence joins TRBV10-3 and TRBJ1-2, with 10 bases lining up with TRBD1. The trim removed 2 bases at V and 8 bases at J, leaving 5 bases unmatched. CDR3 length: 14 amino acids. The germline V gene has CDR1 ENHRY and CDR2 SYGVKD. CDR3 amino acids: CAISEGGQGSGYTF. The CDR3 DNA follows: TGTGCCATCAGTGAGGGGGGACAGGGGAGCGGCTACACCTTC.

The J gene is TRBJ2-2, the V gene TRBV10-1; the match to TRBD2 covers 7 bases. The CDR3 runs 16 residues. The germline gives CDR1 WNHNN, CDR2 SYGVQD (reference sequence). V lost 2 bases, J lost 4 bases, and 7 bases stayed unmatched. The CDR3 bases are TGCGCCAGCAGTGAGAACCCGGGAGGAGTCACCGGGGAGCTGTTTTTT. It translates to CASSENPGGVTGELFF.

The J gene is TRBJ2-3, the V gene TRBV10-3; TRBD2 matches at 7 bases. CDR1 and CDR2 (germline): ENHRY, SYGVKD. With V trimmed by 8 bases and J by 5 bases, 10 bases remained unmatched. The CDR3 totals 14 residues. The CDR3: CAISEALARDTQYF. CDR3 coding DNA: TGTGCCATCTCCGAGGCACTAGCGAGAGATACGCAGTATTTT.

The rearrangement links TRBV19 to TRBJ1-1, with 7 bases identical to TRBD1. J was trimmed by 1 base and V by 2 bases; bases with no gene match: 4. The CDR3 has 15 residues. The germline gives CDR1 LNHDA, CDR2 SQIVND (reference sequence). As DNA, the CDR3 is TGTGCCAGTAGTATATGGGGACAGAAGAACACTGAAGCTTTCTTT. Protein product: CASSIWGQKNTEAFF.

V gene TRBV19 combines with J gene TRBJ1-2; D not resolved. Germline loops: CDR1 LNHDA, CDR2 SQIVND (reference sequence). Trimming took off 7 bases at V and 4 bases at J, with 13 bases between the two ends. CDR3 length equals 13 residues. CDR3 DNA: TGTGCCAGTACCAAGGAGGCGGCCTATGGCTACACCTTC. Protein product: CASTKEAAYGYTF. Based on the CDR3 plus reference TRBV19 and TRBJ1-2, the full variable domain is DGGITQSPKYLFRKEGQNVTLSCEQNLNHDAMYWYRQDPGQGLRLIYYSQIVNDFQKGDIAEGYSVSREKKESFPLTVTSAQKNPTAFYLCASTKEAAYGYTFGSGTRLTVV.

The chain carries TRBV4-2 and TRBJ2-7, with TRBD2 matching over 10 bases. Germline CDR1 LGHNA, CDR2 YNFKEQ. This CDR3 has 16 amino acids. V was clipped by 1 base and J by 7 bases; unmatched bases: 10. The CDR3 sequence: CASSQGVAGGSREQYF. The DNA for the CDR3 is TGTGCCAGCAGCCAAGGAGTAGCGGGGGGTAGTAGGGAGCAGTACTTC.

V usage is TRBV2 and J usage is TRBJ2-4; 9 bases agree with TRBD1. The CDR3 extends over 14 amino acids. With V trimmed by 4 bases and J by 3 bases, 1 base remained unmatched. Germline V lookup: CDR1 SNHLY, CDR2 FYNNEI. CDR3 protein: CASSGTGDKNIQYF. The CDR3 DNA reads TGTGCCAGCAGTGGGACAGGGGACAAAAACATTCAGTACTTC.

J is TRBJ2-2 and V is TRBV7-2; D not resolved. This CDR3 has 14 amino acids. Trimming took off 2 bases at V and 1 base at J, with 5 bases between the two ends. Looked up from germline, CDR1 is SGHTA and CDR2 is FQGNSA. CDR3 amino acids: CASSLLRNTGELFF. For the CDR3, the DNA is TGTGCCAGCAGCTTACTGCGGAACACCGGGGAGCTGTTTTTT. Together with reference TRBV7-2 and TRBJ2-2, the CDR3 gives the full variable domain: GAGVSQSPSNKVTEKGKDVELRCDPISGHTALYWYRQSLGQGLEFLIYFQGNSAPDKSGLPSDRFSAERTGGSVSTLTIQRTQQEDSAVYLCASSLLRNTGELFFGEGSRLTVL.

The chain has TRBV6-5 and TRBJ1-4; D might be TRBD1 (5 bases). CDR1 MNHEY and CDR2 SVGAGI come from the germline V gene. The CDR3 has 14 residues. V gave up 5 bases and J gave up 10 bases, with 17 bases separating them. Written as DNA, the CDR3 is TGTGCCAGCAGTGAAGGGCAGGGATCAGGAAAACTGTTTTTT. Its translation is CASSEGQGSGKLFF.

On this clone itself: Other DNA variants within this sample encode the same CDR3. This chain joins TRBV11-2 and TRBJ2-7, with D unresolved. V was shortened by 3 bases and J by 4 bases, with 7 bases between the two germline ends. The CDR3 loop spans 12 amino acids. CDR1 SGHAT and CDR2 FQNNGV come from the germline V gene. CDR3 region: CASSFSLYEQYF. For the CDR3, the DNA is TGTGCCAGCAGCTTTTCCCTTTACGAGCAGTACTTC.